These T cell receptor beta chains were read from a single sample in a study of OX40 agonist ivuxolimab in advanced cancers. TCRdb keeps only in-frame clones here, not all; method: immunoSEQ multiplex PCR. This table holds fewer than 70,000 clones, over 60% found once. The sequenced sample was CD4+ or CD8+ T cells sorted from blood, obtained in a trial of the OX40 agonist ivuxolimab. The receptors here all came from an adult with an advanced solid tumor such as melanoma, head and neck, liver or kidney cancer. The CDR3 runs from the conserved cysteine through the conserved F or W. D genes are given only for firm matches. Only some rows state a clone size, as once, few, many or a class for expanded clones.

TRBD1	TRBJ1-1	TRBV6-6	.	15	TGTGCCAGCCTTGCCCGGGACAGATTTAACACTGAAGCTTTCTTT	CASLARDRFNTEAFF
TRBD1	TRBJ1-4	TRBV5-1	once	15	TGCGCCAGCAGCACCGAACAGGGGGCCGGCGAAAAACTGTTTTTT	CASSTEQGAGEKLFF
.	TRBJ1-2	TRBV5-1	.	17	TGCGCCAGCAGCTTGGGAGCCACAGTGGGAACTAACTATGGCTACACCTTC	CASSLGATVGTNYGYTF
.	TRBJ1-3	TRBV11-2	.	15	TGTGCCAGCAGCTTAGATCTAGAAAGAGGAAACACCATATATTTT	CASSLDLERGNTIYF
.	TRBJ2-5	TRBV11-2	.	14	TGTGCCAGCAGACTTAGTCCCGGCCAAGAGACCCAGTACTTC	CASRLSPGQETQYF
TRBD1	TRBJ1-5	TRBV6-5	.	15	TGTGCCAGCAGTTACTCGGCAGGGGGCGGTCAGCCCCAGCATTTT	CASSYSAGGGQPQHF
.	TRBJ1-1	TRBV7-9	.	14	TGTGCCAGCAGCTTAGAGGGAACCTACACTGAAGCTTTCTTT	CASSLEGTYTEAFF
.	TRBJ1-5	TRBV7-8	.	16	TGTGCCAGCAGCTTGGTACCTGTGGCAGGCGATCAGCCCCAGCATTTT	CASSLVPVAGDQPQHF
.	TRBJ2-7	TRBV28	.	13	TGTGCCAGCACCCGACAAAATAACTACGAGCAGTACTTC	CASTRQNNYEQYF
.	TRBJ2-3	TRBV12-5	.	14	TGTGCTAGTGGTTTCGGGTCGTCCGCAGATACGCAGTATTTT	CASGFGSSADTQYF